The present entry profiles one T cell receptor beta chain with its context. Its antigen remains unidentified. This specimen belongs to a study of cytomegalovirus exposure and HLA in healthy donors. Study-wide results and limits: Evidence from a later analysis indicated that most CMV-associated TCR beta chains looked HLA-restricted. Later findings reportedly placed an Asian-associated ancestry cluster below the approximately 630-donor mean for N-insertions. One variant, a missense change in DCLRE1C, was linked in a later analysis to TCR beta V- and J-gene trimming. Upon later analysis, HLA-associated TCR beta chains proved more clonally expanded than other, equally common chains.

The PCR had 60 Vbeta and 13 Jbeta primers. Produced via immunoSEQ multiplex PCR; TCRdb's table is partial and in-frame only. This sample's table reports around 140,000 clones. The material sequenced was PBMCs. The clonotype originates from a woman aged 40 to 50 in good health and CMV-seropositive.

CDR3 bases: TGCGCCAGCAGCTTCCTGACTAGCCGGCCAGATACGCAGTATTTT. Translating it yields CASSFLTSRPDTQYF. This chain joins TRBV5-1 and TRBJ2-3; 7 bases fit TRBD2. CDR3 length: 15 residues. CDR1 and CDR2 (germline): SGHRS, YFSETQ. J gave up 4 bases and V 2 bases, and 7 bases lay outside the gene matches.